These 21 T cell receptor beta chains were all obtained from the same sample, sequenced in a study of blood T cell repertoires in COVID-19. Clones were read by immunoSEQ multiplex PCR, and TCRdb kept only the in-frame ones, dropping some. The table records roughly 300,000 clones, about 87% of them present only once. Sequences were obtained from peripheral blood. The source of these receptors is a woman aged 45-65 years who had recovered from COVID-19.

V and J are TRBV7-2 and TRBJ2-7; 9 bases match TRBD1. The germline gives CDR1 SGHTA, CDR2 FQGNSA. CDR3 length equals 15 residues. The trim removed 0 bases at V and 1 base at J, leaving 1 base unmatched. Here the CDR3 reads CASSLAGTGSYEQYF. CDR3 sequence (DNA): TGTGCCAGCAGCTTAGCCGGGACAGGGTCCTACGAGCAGTACTTC.

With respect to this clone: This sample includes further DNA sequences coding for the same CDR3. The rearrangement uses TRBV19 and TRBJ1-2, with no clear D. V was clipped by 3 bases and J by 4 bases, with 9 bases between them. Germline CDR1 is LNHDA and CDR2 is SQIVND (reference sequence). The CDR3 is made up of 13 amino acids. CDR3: CASSISGLYGYTF. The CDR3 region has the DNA TGTGCCAGTAGTATCTCGGGTCTCTATGGCTACACCTTC. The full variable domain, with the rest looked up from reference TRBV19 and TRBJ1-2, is DGGITQSPKYLFRKEGQNVTLSCEQNLNHDAMYWYRQDPGQGLRLIYYSQIVNDFQKGDIAEGYSVSREKKESFPLTVTSAQKNPTAFYLCASSISGLYGYTFGSGTRLTVV.

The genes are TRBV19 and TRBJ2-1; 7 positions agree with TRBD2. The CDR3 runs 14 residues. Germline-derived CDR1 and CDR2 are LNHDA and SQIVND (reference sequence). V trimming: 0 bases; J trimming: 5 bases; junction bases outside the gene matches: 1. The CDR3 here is CASSIEREHNEQFF. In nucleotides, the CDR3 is TGTGCCAGTAGTATAGAGCGGGAGCACAATGAGCAGTTCTTC.

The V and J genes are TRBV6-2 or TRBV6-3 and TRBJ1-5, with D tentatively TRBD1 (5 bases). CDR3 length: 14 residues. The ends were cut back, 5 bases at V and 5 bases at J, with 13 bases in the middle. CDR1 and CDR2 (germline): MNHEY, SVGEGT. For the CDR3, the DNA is TGTGCCAGCAGTCGTAGACAGAGTTATCAGCCCCAGCATTTT. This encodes CASSRRQSYQPQHF.

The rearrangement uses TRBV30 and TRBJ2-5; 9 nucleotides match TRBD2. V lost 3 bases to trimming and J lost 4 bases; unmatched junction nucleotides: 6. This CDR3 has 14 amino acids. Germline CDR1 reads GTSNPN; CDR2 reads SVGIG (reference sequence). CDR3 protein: CAWRATSGIETQYF. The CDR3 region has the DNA TGTGCCTGGAGAGCGACTAGCGGAATAGAGACCCAGTACTTC.

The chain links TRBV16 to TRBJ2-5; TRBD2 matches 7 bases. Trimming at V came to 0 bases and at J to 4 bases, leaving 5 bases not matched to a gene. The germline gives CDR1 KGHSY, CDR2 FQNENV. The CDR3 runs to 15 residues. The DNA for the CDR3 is TGTGCCAGCAGCCAATCGTCGGGGGGAGTAGAGACCCAGTACTTC. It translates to CASSQSSGGVETQYF.

The CDR3: CASSLGRTGTYGYTF. DNA of the CDR3: TGTGCCAGCAGCTTGGGGCGGACAGGGACATATGGCTACACCTTC. This sequence joins TRBV5-6 and TRBJ1-2; 8 bases fit TRBD1. CDR1 is SGHDT, CDR2 YYEEEE, per germline. Trimming at V came to 0 bases and at J to 5 bases, leaving 6 bases not matched to a gene. This CDR3 is 15 amino acids long.

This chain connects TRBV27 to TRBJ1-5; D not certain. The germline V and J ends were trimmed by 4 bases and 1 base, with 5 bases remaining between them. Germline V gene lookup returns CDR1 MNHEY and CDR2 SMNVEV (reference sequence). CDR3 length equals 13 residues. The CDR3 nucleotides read TGTGCCAGCAGTTACACCAGCAATCAGCCCCAGCATTTT. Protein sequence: CASSYTSNQPQHF.

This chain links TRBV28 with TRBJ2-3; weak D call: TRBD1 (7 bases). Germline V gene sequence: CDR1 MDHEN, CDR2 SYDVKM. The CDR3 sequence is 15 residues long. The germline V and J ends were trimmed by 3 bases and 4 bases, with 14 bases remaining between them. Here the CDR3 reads CASSLKTGRSDTQYF. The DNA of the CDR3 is TGTGCCAGCAGTTTGAAGACAGGGAGGTCAGATACGCAGTATTTT. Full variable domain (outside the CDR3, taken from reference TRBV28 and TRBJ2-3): DVKVTQSSRYLVKRTGEKVFLECVQDMDHENMFWYRQDPGLGLRLIYFSYDVKMKEKGDIPEGYSVSREKKERFSLILESASTNQTSMYLCASSLKTGRSDTQYFGPGTRLTVL.

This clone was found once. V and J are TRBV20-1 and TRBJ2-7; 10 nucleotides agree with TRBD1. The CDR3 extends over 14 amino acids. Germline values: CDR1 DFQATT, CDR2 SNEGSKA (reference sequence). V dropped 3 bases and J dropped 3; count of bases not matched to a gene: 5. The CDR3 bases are TGCAGTGCTAGTCGGGACAGGGGAAGCTACGAGCAGTACTTC. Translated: CSASRDRGSYEQYF.

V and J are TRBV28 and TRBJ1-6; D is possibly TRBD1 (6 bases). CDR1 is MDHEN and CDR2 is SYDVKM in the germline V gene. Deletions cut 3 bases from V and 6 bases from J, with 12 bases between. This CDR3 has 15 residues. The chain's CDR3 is CASSLQGSGNSPLHF. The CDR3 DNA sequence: TGTGCCAGCAGTTTGCAGGGGTCGGGTAATTCACCCCTCCACTTT.

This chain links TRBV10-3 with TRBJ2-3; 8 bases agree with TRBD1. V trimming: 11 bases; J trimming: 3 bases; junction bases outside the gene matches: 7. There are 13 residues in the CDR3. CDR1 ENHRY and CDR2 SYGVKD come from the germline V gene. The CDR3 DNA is TGTGCCGCCACGGACAGGGAAACAGATACGCAGTATTTT. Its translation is CAATDRETDTQYF.

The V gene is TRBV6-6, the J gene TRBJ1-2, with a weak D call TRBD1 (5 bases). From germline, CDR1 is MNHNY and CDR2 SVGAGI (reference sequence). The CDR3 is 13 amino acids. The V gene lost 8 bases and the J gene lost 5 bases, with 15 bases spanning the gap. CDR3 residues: CASCKLGAYGYTF. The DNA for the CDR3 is TGTGCCAGCTGCAAACTTGGGGCTTATGGCTACACCTTC.

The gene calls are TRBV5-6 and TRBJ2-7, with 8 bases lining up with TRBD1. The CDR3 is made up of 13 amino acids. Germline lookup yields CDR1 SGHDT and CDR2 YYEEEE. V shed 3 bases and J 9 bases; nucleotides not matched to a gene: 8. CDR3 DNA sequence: TGTGCCAGCAGCTCCCTGGACAGGGCAGGGCAGTACTTC. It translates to CASSSLDRAGQYF. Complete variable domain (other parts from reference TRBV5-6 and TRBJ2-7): DAGVTQSPTHLIKTRGQQVTLRCSPKSGHDTVSWYQQALGQGPQFIFQYYEEEERQRGNFPDRFSGHQFPNYSSELNVNALLLGDSALYLCASSSLDRAGQYFGPGTRLTVT.

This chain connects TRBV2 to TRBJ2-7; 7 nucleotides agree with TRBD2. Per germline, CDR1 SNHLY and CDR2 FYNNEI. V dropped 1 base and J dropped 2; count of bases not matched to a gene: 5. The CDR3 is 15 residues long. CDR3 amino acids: CASSEGLAGAYEQYF. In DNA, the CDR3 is TGTGCCAGCAGTGAAGGACTCGCGGGAGCCTACGAGCAGTACTTC.

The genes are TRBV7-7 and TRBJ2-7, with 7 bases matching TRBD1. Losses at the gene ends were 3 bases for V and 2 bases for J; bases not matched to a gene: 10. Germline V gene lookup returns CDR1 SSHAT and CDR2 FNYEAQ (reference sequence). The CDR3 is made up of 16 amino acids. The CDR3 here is CASSFPPGTVPYEQYF. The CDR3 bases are TGTGCCAGCAGCTTCCCCCCCGGGACAGTGCCCTACGAGCAGTACTTC. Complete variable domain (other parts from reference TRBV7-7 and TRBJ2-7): GAGVSQSPRYKVTKRGQDVTLRCDPISSHATLYWYQQALGQGPEFLTYFNYEAQPDKSGLPSDRFSAERPEGSISTLTIQRTEQRDSAMYRCASSFPPGTVPYEQYFGPGTRLTVT.

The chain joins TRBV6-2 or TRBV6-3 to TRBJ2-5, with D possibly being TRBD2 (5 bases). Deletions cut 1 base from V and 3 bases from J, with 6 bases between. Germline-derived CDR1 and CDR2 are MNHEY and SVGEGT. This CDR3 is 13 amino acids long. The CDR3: CASSYWGEETQYF. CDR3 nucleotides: TGTGCCAGCAGTTACTGGGGAGAAGAGACCCAGTACTTC.

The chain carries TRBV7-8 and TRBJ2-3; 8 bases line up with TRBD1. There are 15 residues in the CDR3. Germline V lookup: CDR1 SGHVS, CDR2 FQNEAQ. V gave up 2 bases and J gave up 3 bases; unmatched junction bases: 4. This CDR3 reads CASSLSRGQTDTQYF. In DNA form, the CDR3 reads TGTGCCAGCAGCTTAAGCAGGGGGCAAACAGATACGCAGTATTTT.

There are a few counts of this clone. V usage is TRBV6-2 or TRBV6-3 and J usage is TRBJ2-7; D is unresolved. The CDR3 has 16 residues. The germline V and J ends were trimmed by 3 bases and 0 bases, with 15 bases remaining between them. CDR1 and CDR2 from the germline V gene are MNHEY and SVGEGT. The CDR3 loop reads CASSYWLLPSSYEQYF. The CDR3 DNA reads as TGTGCCAGCAGTTATTGGTTACTCCCGAGCTCCTACGAGCAGTACTTC.

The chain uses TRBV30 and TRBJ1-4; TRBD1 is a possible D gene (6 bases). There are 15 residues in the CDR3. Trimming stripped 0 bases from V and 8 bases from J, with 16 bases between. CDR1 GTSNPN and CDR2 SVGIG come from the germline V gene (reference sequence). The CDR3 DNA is TGTGCCTGGAGTGTACTGGGAGGGGGGAGCGAAAAACTGTTTTTT. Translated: CAWSVLGGGSEKLFF.

The CDR3 bases are TGTGCCAGCAGTGAAATCTATGCTACCACGGGGGTCATAGCTTTCTTT. It codes for CASSEIYATTGVIAFF. V gene TRBV6-1 combines with J gene TRBJ1-1; possibly TRBD1 for D (5 bases). V dropped 2 bases and J dropped 10 bases, with 23 bases sitting between them. Germline CDR1 reads MNHNS; CDR2 reads SASEGT. This CDR3 region has 16 residues.